This T cell receptor (beta chain) originates from a study of T cells after yellow fever vaccination. They built TCR cDNA with 5'RACE template switching, a step that put in a universal primer site and UMIs. A single record per CDR3 protein comes from TCRdb applying MiXCR to the 5' RACE reads. Of hundreds of thousands of distinct CDR3 sequences listed, roughly 8.7% are singletons. To note about this clonotype: Its antigen remains unknown.

This CDR3 is 16 amino acids long. The germline CDR1 and CDR2 sequences are SGHRS and YFSETQ. V gave up 0 bases and J gave up 2 bases, with 14 bases separating them. General study results and limits: A secondary response was less intense yet reached its peak sooner, at day 5 versus 15. One caveat is that FACS-sorted repertoires could contain abundant clonotypes contaminating from the bulk population. In post-booster samples, most primary-vaccination clones reappeared (around 95% CD4, 88% CD8).

The TCR was taken from a man in his late teens or twenties who received the YFV17D yellow fever vaccine. The sample here was PBMCs, taken on the day of the first yellow fever vaccination. The V gene is TRBV5-1, the J gene TRBJ2-5; unclear D gene. The DNA of the CDR3 is TGCGCCAGCAGCTTGGGGGGATTTAGCTCGCAAGAGACCCAGTACTTC. Its translation: CASSLGGFSSQETQYF.